This TCR beta chain was recorded in a study of blood T cell repertoires in COVID-19. Study in general: Samples came from the United States, Italy and Spain, spanning acute and convalescent COVID-19. T cells, B-cell-depleted T cells, or PBMCs supplied cDNA or gDNA.

In the source study's methods: Reference gene primer amplification gave nucleated cell count estimates. Libraries were prepared by immunoSEQ multiplex PCR; TCRdb keeps only in-frame clonotypes and omits some of them. That table supplies the V and J calls and clone size; D and trimming were determined from the DNA. The table shows over 55,000 clones, with 60% to 85% occurring only once. CDR1 and CDR2 from the germline V gene are LNHDA and SQIVND (reference sequence). The V gene end was trimmed by 6 bases and the J gene end by 12 bases; junction bases not matched to a gene: 14. The CDR3 is 14 amino acids.

Sequenced: peripheral blood. The gene calls are TRBV19 and TRBJ2-1; the match to TRBD1 covers 7 bases. This receptor was taken from a human donor in a cohort sampled during active COVID-19. The CDR3 loop reads CASSTQAGAGGQFF. The CDR3 bases are TGTGCCAGTAGCACACAGGCGGGTGCAGGGGGGCAGTTCTTC.